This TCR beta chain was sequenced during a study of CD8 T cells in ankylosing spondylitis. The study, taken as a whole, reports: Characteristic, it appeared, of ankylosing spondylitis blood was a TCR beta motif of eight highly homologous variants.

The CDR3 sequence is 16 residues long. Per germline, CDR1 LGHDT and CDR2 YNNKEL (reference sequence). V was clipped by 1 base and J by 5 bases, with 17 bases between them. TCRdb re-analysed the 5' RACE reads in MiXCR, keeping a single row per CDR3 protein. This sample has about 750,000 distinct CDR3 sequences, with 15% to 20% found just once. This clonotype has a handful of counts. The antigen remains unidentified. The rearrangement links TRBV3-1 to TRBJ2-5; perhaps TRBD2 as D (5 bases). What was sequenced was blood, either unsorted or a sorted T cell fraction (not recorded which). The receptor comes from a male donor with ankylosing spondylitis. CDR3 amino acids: CASSQVDGFGLETQYF. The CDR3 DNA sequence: TGTGCCAGCAGCCAAGTGGACGGTTTTGGACTGGAGACCCAGTACTTC.